The 13 T cell receptor beta chains presented below share a single source sample, sequenced in a study of identical twins. Using its own MiXCR run on the 5' RACE reads, TCRdb lists one record per CDR3 protein. The data show around 490,000 distinct CDR3 sequences, with approximately 14% seen just once and about 0.47% held by the top ten. These data were likewise used in another study, on yellow fever vaccine responses in identical twins.

Input material: CD4+ T cells sorted from blood. The receptors originated from a woman younger than 30 in good health.

The rearrangement uses TRBV29-1 and TRBJ1-2; no clear D. V lost 2 bases to trimming and J lost 8 bases, with 15 bases between them. The CDR3 contains 13 residues. Germline assignment: CDR1 SQVTM and CDR2 ANQGSEA. CDR3 protein: CSVERDTGLGYTF. CDR3 nucleotides: TGCAGCGTTGAAAGGGATACGGGGTTGGGCTACACCTTC.

In its sample, this clonotype was seen a few times. The chain links TRBV9 to TRBJ2-2; D is ambiguous. Germline V gene sequence: CDR1 SGDLS, CDR2 YYNGEE. The length of the CDR3 is 14 residues. The V end lost 2 bases, the J end lost 1 base, and 6 bases lay between the germline ends. CDR3 in DNA: TGTGCCAGCAGCGTTAATTGGAACACCGGGGAGCTGTTTTTT. Its protein is CASSVNWNTGELFF.

V and J are TRBV3-1 and TRBJ1-5; D is unresolved. The V gene's germline CDR1 is LGHDT and CDR2 YNNKEL (reference sequence). This CDR3 spans 14 amino acids. With 1 base removed from V and 2 bases from J, the gap between germline ends came to 6 bases. This CDR3 is CASSQVPGNQPQHF. The CDR3 nucleotides are TGTGCCAGCAGCCAAGTCCCGGGCAATCAGCCCCAGCATTTT. Drawing the rest from reference TRBV3-1 and TRBJ1-5, the complete variable domain is DTAVSQTPKYLVTQMGNDKSIKCEQNLGHDTMYWYKQDSKKFLKIMFSYNNKELIINETVPNRFSPKSPDKAHLNLHINSLELGDSAVYFCASSQVPGNQPQHFGDGTRLSIL.

The rearrangement joins TRBV12-3 or TRBV12-4 to TRBJ1-5, with no clear D. The length of the CDR3 is 15 residues. Trimming shortened V by 1 base and J by 4 bases, and 11 bases separated the two germline ends. The CDR3 region has the DNA TGTGCCAGCAGTTTAGGTGAGGGTTTTAATCAGCCCCAGCATTTT. Translated: CASSLGEGFNQPQHF.

V usage is TRBV20-1 and J usage is TRBJ2-3; 8 nucleotides line up with TRBD2. CDR1 is DFQATT, CDR2 SNEGSKA, per germline (reference sequence). There are 16 residues in the CDR3. Trimming took 4 bases from V and 1 from J; bases not matched to a gene: 10. CDR3 nucleotide sequence: TGCAGTGCTACCGGAGGGTCACTAGCGGGCACAGATACGCAGTATTTT. This encodes CSATGGSLAGTDTQYF.

This clonotype was found many times. This rearrangement joins TRBV28 to TRBJ1-1; unclear D gene. The CDR3 totals 14 residues. CDR1 and CDR2 from the germline V gene are MDHEN and SYDVKM. Trimming stripped 2 bases from V and 1 base from J, with 8 bases between. The CDR3 nucleotides are TGTGCCAGCAGTTTACCCGACCGGAACACTGAAGCTTTCTTT. It codes for CASSLPDRNTEAFF.

In this sample, this clonotype turned up many times. This chain connects TRBV3-1 to TRBJ2-1; maybe TRBD2 (6 bases). V gave up 3 bases and J gave up 1 base, with 13 bases separating them. The CDR3 covers 16 residues. Per germline, CDR1 LGHDT and CDR2 YNNKEL (reference sequence). The CDR3 DNA sequence: TGTGCCAGCAGCCATTCGACGGCGGGGTCCTACAATGAGCAGTTCTTC. It yields the protein CASSHSTAGSYNEQFF.

CDR3 region: CASSFRGPGDEKLFF. In DNA, the CDR3 is TGTGCCAGCAGTTTTAGGGGGCCGGGGGATGAAAAACTGTTTTTT. This chain joins TRBV28 and TRBJ1-4, with TRBD1 matching over 7 bases. Germline V gene data show CDR1 as MDHEN and CDR2 as SYDVKM. Losses at the gene ends were 3 bases for V and 6 bases for J; bases not matched to a gene: 7. The CDR3 is 15 amino acids.

The chain carries TRBV5-1 and TRBJ1-4, with D hard to call. V was pared by 3 bases and J by 0 bases, with 6 bases between. CDR1 and CDR2 (germline): SGHRS, YFSETQ. The CDR3 has 14 amino acids. DNA of the CDR3: TGCGCCAGCAGCTCCGGGACAACTAATGAAAAACTGTTTTTT. Its protein product is CASSSGTTNEKLFF.

The genes are TRBV13 and TRBJ1-3; no firm D call. The CDR3 sequence is 15 residues long. Germline CDR1 and CDR2: PRHDT and FYEKMQ (reference sequence). V was clipped by 5 bases and J by 0 bases, with 11 bases between them. CDR3 nucleotides: TGTGCCAGCAGCCCCGGTCCTACCTCTGGAAACACCATATATTTT. Its translation is CASSPGPTSGNTIYF.

This clonotype was recorded a few times. This chain links TRBV6-1 with TRBJ1-2; D remains unclear. V was cut by 6 bases and J by 2 bases, with 13 bases left in between. Germline V lookup: CDR1 MNHNS, CDR2 SASEGT. This CDR3 is built from 14 residues. CDR3 bases: TGTGCCAGCAGCTCCGGGGTCCAGAACTATGGCTACACCTTC. Translation gives CASSSGVQNYGYTF.

There are a few counts of this clonotype. The chain combines TRBV3-1 with TRBJ2-1, with D perhaps given as TRBD1 or TRBD2 (5 bases each). The CDR3 consists of 15 residues. The V end was cut by 3 bases, the J end by 3 bases, with 12 bases between. Germline CDR1 LGHDT, CDR2 YNNKEL (reference sequence). DNA for the CDR3: TGTGCCAGCAGCCATCCGGGACGGCACTACAATGAGCAGTTCTTC. Translation gives CASSHPGRHYNEQFF.

There are a few counts of this clonotype. The genes are TRBV5-6 and TRBJ2-2; 9 bases map to TRBD2. Per germline, CDR1 SGHDT and CDR2 YYEEEE. The CDR3 extends over 17 amino acids. After removal of 1 base from V and 0 bases from J, the junction contained 4 bases not matched to a gene. CDR3 sequence reads: CASSLYSGSANTGELFF. For the CDR3, the DNA is TGTGCCAGCAGCTTGTATAGCGGGAGCGCGAACACCGGGGAGCTGTTTTTT.